Below, one T cell receptor (beta chain) is given with its context. Its matching antigen is unknown. The V gene end was trimmed by 7 bases and the J gene end by 3 bases; junction bases not matched to a gene: 10. The germline V gene has CDR1 SGHRS and CDR2 YFSETQ. The CDR3 spans 16 residues. Sequencing was performed with immunoSEQ multiplex PCR; in TCRdb, only in-frame clones are kept and a portion is missing. This table holds tens of thousands of clones, roughly 90% found once. The source of the sample is a study of T cell responses to AZD1222 COVID-19 vaccine. Study results and limitations: Seropositive AZD1222 recipients at baseline numbered only 5 to 7. The CD4 TCRs associated with vaccination extended across spike and predominated at 160-218 and 743-854. Clonal diversity was possibly underestimated, and white British individuals and females predominated among donors.

This chain connects TRBV5-1 to TRBJ2-3; TRBD1 matches 11 bases. The material was peripheral blood, obtained 28 days after the second AZD1222 dose. The TCR comes from an adult who received the AZD1222 COVID-19 vaccine. DNA for the CDR3: TGCGCCAGCTCATTAGGACAGGGGGCGAATACAGATACGCAGTATTTT. Protein product: CASSLGQGANTDTQYF.